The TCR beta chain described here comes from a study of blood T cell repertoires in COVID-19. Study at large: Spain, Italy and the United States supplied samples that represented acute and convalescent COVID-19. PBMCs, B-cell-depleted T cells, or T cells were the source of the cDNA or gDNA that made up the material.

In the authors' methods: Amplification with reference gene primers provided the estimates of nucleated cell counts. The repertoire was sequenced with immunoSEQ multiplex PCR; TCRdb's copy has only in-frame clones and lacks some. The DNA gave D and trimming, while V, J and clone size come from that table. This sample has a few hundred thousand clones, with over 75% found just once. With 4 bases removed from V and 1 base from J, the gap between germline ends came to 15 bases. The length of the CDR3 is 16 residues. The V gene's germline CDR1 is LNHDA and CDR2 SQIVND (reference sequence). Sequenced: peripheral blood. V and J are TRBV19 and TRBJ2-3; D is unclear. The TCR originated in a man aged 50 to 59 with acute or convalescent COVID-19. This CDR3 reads CASSNPVVPRTDTQYF. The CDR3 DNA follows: TGTGCCAGTAGTAACCCTGTAGTCCCCCGCACAGATACGCAGTATTTT.